Below, one T cell receptor (beta chain) is given with its context. Clones were read by immunoSEQ multiplex PCR, and TCRdb kept only the in-frame ones, dropping some. The sample shows 75,000 to 95,000 clones, 85% to 90% of them seen only once. This record comes from a study of control samples from healthy donors and cancer patients. Germline-derived CDR1 and CDR2 are SGHNT and YENEEA. This CDR3 comprises 19 residues. V dropped 5 bases and J dropped 0 bases, with 20 bases sitting between them. The sequence came from a woman between 45 and 65 years old with colorectal cancer. The chain has TRBV11-3 and TRBJ2-6, with D possibly TRBD1 on 6 matching bases. The sample consisted of PBMCs. The CDR3 nucleotides read TGTGCCAGCAGCCCTCGACCGACAGGAATCTTCTCTGGGGCCAACGTCCTGACTTTC. It yields the protein CASSPRPTGIFSGANVLTF.